One and the same sample provided the 14 T cell receptor beta chains below, sequenced in a study of OX40 agonist ivuxolimab in advanced cancers. Using immunoSEQ multiplex PCR, the repertoire was profiled, and TCRdb retains in-frame clones only, with some absent. The table has fewer than 75,000 clones, approximately 91% seen once; the top ten hold 2.2%. The sequencing here drew on CD4+ or CD8+ T cells sorted from blood, taken in a trial of the OX40 agonist ivuxolimab. The receptors derive from an adult with an advanced solid tumor such as melanoma, head and neck, liver or kidney cancer.

In this sample, this clone turned up a few times. The chain combines TRBV5-5 with TRBJ1-2; maybe TRBD1 (5 bases). Germline CDR1 SGHKS, CDR2 YYEKEE (reference sequence). The CDR3 totals 14 residues. Deletions cut 2 bases from V and 5 bases from J, with 13 bases between. The CDR3 sequence: CASSFGQGTYGYTF. The CDR3 DNA reads as TGTGCCAGCAGCTTCGGGCAGGGAACATATGGCTACACCTTC.

The chain is built from TRBV5-5 and TRBJ2-3; D may match TRBD1 or TRBD2 (6 bases each). V lost 4 bases, J lost 1 base, and 16 bases lay in between. The CDR3 spans 16 residues. Germline V gene lookup returns CDR1 SGHKS and CDR2 YYEKEE (reference sequence). As DNA, the CDR3 is TGTGCCAGCAGCATCCTGGGGGGCGCCGGCACAGATACGCAGTATTTT. Its translation is CASSILGGAGTDTQYF. The whole variable domain, remainder taken from reference TRBV5-5 and TRBJ2-3, is DAGVTQSPTHLIKTRGQQVTLRCSPISGHKSVSWYQQVLGQGPQFIFQYYEKEERGRGNFPDRFSARQFPNYSSELNVNALLLGDSALYLCASSILGGAGTDTQYFGPGTRLTVL.

This rearrangement joins TRBV28 to TRBJ1-2; TRBD1 matches 8 bases. The CDR3 spans 14 residues. J lost 6 bases, V lost 6 bases, and 9 bases had no gene match. Germline V lookup: CDR1 MDHEN, CDR2 SYDVKM. CDR3 sequence (DNA): TGTGCCAGCAGGAGGACAGGGTATGAGGATGGCTACACCTTC. It translates to CASRRTGYEDGYTF.

The chain is built from TRBV11-3 and TRBJ1-3; D not certain. Germline V lookup: CDR1 SGHNT, CDR2 YENEEA. This CDR3 has 14 residues. V shed 5 bases and J shed 1 base, with 9 bases lying between them. CDR3 sequence (DNA): TGTGCCAGCAGCGCCCGGGAATCTGGAAACACCATATATTTT. Residues: CASSARESGNTIYF. The full variable domain, with the rest looked up from reference TRBV11-3 and TRBJ1-3, is EAGVVQSPRYKIIEKKQPVAFWCNPISGHNTLYWYLQNLGQGPELLIRYENEEAVDDSQLPKDRFSAERLKGVDSTLKIQPAELGDSAVYLCASSARESGNTIYFGEGSWLTVV.

This chain connects TRBV10-1 to TRBJ2-7, with D possibly TRBD1 on 5 matching bases. Trimming left V 2 bases short and J 2 bases short, with 7 bases between. The CDR3 runs 13 residues. Germline V gene data show CDR1 as WNHNN and CDR2 as SYGVQD (reference sequence). CDR3 loop: CASSETGTYEQYF. DNA of the CDR3: TGCGCCAGCAGTGAGACAGGAACCTACGAGCAGTACTTC.

This chain joins TRBV5-1 and TRBJ2-3; 7 bases map to TRBD2. Per the germline V gene, CDR1 is SGHRS and CDR2 is YFSETQ. The V segment lost 7 bases and the J segment 5 bases; nucleotides outside the gene matches: 13. The CDR3 covers 15 residues. The CDR3 DNA sequence: TGCGCCAGCGGACCCGGGACTAACTACGGAGATACGCAGTATTTT. This encodes CASGPGTNYGDTQYF.

The chain is built from TRBV15 and TRBJ2-7, with D perhaps matching TRBD1 or TRBD2 (5 bases each). CDR1 and CDR2 (germline): LNHNV, YYDKDF (reference sequence). The V and J ends lost 9 bases and 4 bases respectively, with 19 bases between them. CDR3 length: 14 residues. The CDR3 DNA reads as TGTGCCACAACTTCGAGGGGAGTAGCGTACGAGCAGTACTTC. Protein: CATTSRGVAYEQYF.

This chain connects TRBV4-1 to TRBJ2-6; D might be TRBD2 (6 bases). The CDR3 consists of 18 residues. Per the germline V gene, CDR1 is MGHRA and CDR2 is YSYEKL. Trimming left V 1 base short and J 3 bases short, with 16 bases between. CDR3 protein: CASSQALAPQDGANVLTF. The CDR3 nucleotides read TGCGCCAGCAGCCAAGCACTAGCCCCCCAGGATGGGGCCAACGTCCTGACTTTC.

This sequence joins TRBV11-2 and TRBJ2-5; a weak D match, TRBD2 (7 bases). CDR1 and CDR2 from the germline V gene are SGHAT and FQNNGV. The CDR3 totals 14 residues. V shed 7 bases and J shed 2 bases, with 14 bases lying between them. In DNA form, the CDR3 reads TGTGCCAGCATGTCTGGGGGGGCTCAAGAGACCCAGTACTTC. Translation gives CASMSGGAQETQYF. Full variable domain (outside the CDR3, taken from reference TRBV11-2 and TRBJ2-5): EAGVAQSPRYKIIEKRQSVAFWCNPISGHATLYWYQQILGQGPKLLIQFQNNGVVDDSQLPKDRFSAERLKGVDSTLKIQPAKLEDSAVYLCASMSGGAQETQYFGPGTRLLVL.

CDR3 protein: CASSESSAFRTDTQYF. The CDR3, as DNA: TGTGCCAGCAGTGAGTCTAGTGCTTTTCGCACAGATACGCAGTATTTT. The chain joins TRBV2 to TRBJ2-3, with unresolved D. Trimming removed 3 bases from V and 1 base from J, with 14 bases in between. Per the germline V gene, CDR1 is SNHLY and CDR2 is FYNNEI. The CDR3 contains 16 residues.

With regard to this clone: Other DNA sequences in this specimen translate into the identical CDR3. V is TRBV19 and J is TRBJ2-5; 8 nucleotides match TRBD2. J was trimmed by 5 bases and V by 7 bases; bases with no gene match: 12. Germline V gene sequence: CDR1 LNHDA, CDR2 SQIVND (reference sequence). This CDR3 spans 15 amino acids. The CDR3, as DNA: TGTGCCAGTACAACGTCAGCGGGGGCACGGGAGACCCAGTACTTC. It translates to CASTTSAGARETQYF.

The rearrangement links TRBV7-2 to TRBJ2-7, with 12 bases identical to TRBD1. The CDR3 sequence is 15 residues long. Germline CDR1 is SGHTA and CDR2 is FQGNSA. Losses at the gene ends were 5 bases for V and 2 bases for J; bases not matched to a gene: 4. In DNA, the CDR3 is TGTGCCAGCAGCCAAGGGACAGGGGGCCCCTACGAGCAGTACTTC. Amino acids: CASSQGTGGPYEQYF.

The rearrangement links TRBV6-1 to TRBJ2-5, with a weak D call TRBD2 (6 bases). This CDR3 is 16 amino acids long. Germline CDR1 and CDR2: MNHNS and SASEGT. The ends were cut back, 3 bases at V and 5 bases at J, with 19 bases in the middle. The CDR3 nucleotides read TGTGCCAGCAGTGAGGTAGTGGGGCCCGCGGGGGAGACCCAGTACTTC. Its translation: CASSEVVGPAGETQYF.

This chain connects TRBV7-2 to TRBJ2-5, with 10 bases that match TRBD2. The germline CDR1 and CDR2 sequences are SGHTA and FQGNSA. The CDR3 sequence is 15 residues long. V was clipped by 5 bases and J by 5 bases; unmatched bases: 8. CDR3 nucleotides: TGTGCCAGCAGCCCCACTAGCGGGGTATGGGAGACCCAGTACTTC. It encodes CASSPTSGVWETQYF.